The rows below give T cell receptor beta chains drawn from one sample of a study of cytomegalovirus exposure and HLA in healthy donors. Profiling relied on immunoSEQ multiplex PCR, and the TCRdb table lists in-frame clones only, not all of them. The repertoire holds around 94,000 clones, with about 69% as singletons. Sequencing was carried out using PBMCs. These receptor sequences come from a human donor in good health. Both conserved end residues are part of each CDR3. A D gene is named only where the DNA matches it firmly. Clone size is stated in some rows and not others, as once, few, many or a class when expanded.

length	J	size	D	V	DNA	CDR3
12	TRBJ2-7	few	.	TRBV4-1	TGCGCCAGCAGCCAAGGGACAGACGAGCAGTACTTC	CASSQGTDEQYF
14	TRBJ2-3	once	TRBD1	TRBV5-8	TGTGCCAGCACCTGGGACAGTAGCACAGATACGCAGTATTTT	CASTWDSSTDTQYF
13	TRBJ1-1	.	.	TRBV9	TGTGCCAGCAGCTACGAGACTGGGGGCCAAGCTTTCTTT	CASSYETGGQAFF
15	TRBJ1-1	.	.	TRBV7-8	TGTGCCAGCAGCTTTCGCCCCGGGGTTGACACTGAAGCTTTCTTT	CASSFRPGVDTEAFF
15	TRBJ2-2	.	.	TRBV5-1	TGCGCCAGCAGGGGTGGACAGACCTACACCGGGGAGCTGTTTTTT	CASRGGQTYTGELFF
15	TRBJ1-5	.	.	TRBV19	TGTGCCAGTAGGGGCTTGACAGATAGCAATCAGCCCCAGCATTTT	CASRGLTDSNQPQHF
16	TRBJ2-5	few	TRBD2	TRBV2	TGTGCCAGCAGTGGTCTAGCGGGAGGGCCGGTGGAGACCCAGTACTTC	CASSGLAGGPVETQYF
14	TRBJ1-2	.	.	TRBV6-6	TGTGCCAGCAGCCTACAGGGTTCCGGCTATGGCTACACCTTC	CASSLQGSGYGYTF
15	TRBJ1-1	.	TRBD1	TRBV10-1	TGCGCCAGCAGTGAGGGGACAGGAGTAAACACTGAAGCTTTCTTT	CASSEGTGVNTEAFF
14	TRBJ2-2	.	.	TRBV6-6	TGTGCCAGCAGTTACTCGAGTTACACCGGGGAGCTGTTTTTT	CASSYSSYTGELFF
15	TRBJ2-3	few	.	TRBV6-4	TGTGCCAGCAGTGACACTGGAGACGGCGGGGATACGCAGTATTTT	CASSDTGDGGDTQYF
14	TRBJ1-1	.	.	TRBV5-1	TGCGCCAGCAGCCTGAGGGAGAGTGACACTGAAGCTTTCTTT	CASSLRESDTEAFF
12	TRBJ2-2	.	.	TRBV2	TGTGCCGGGGGGGCAGCGTACGGGGAGCTGTTTTTT	CAGGAAYGELFF
15	TRBJ1-2	.	TRBD1	TRBV6-5	TGTGCCAGCAGTTACTCGACAGGGGGGAACTATGGCTACACCTTC	CASSYSTGGNYGYTF
13	TRBJ1-1	.	TRBD1	TRBV19	TGTGCCAGTACCCCAGGGGGACGAGGTGAAGCTTTCTTT	CASTPGGRGEAFF
13	TRBJ2-1	few	TRBD1	TRBV28	TGTGCCAGCAGCGGGACAGGATACAATGAGCAGTTCTTC	CASSGTGYNEQFF
11	TRBJ1-5	few	.	TRBV6-1	TGTGCCAGCCAGGGAAATCAGCCCCAGCATTTT	CASQGNQPQHF
14	TRBJ1-1	.	.	TRBV6-1	TGTGCCAGCGGTTCAGGGGCGCGATACACTGAAGCTTTCTTT	CASGSGARYTEAFF
15	TRBJ1-4	.	.	TRBV7-8	TGTGCCAGCAGCTTAAGCACAGCCAGGGGCGAAAAACTGTTTTTT	CASSLSTARGEKLFF
16	TRBJ1-1	.	TRBD1	TRBV5-6	TGTGCCAGCAGCTGGGGATCGACAGGGGCAGACACTGAAGCTTTCTTT	CASSWGSTGADTEAFF